This TCR beta chain was retrieved from a study of regulatory T cells in long-lasting Graves disease. CDR3 regions were amplified by Arm-PCR using iRepertoire HTBI primers to build TCR beta libraries. TCRdb analysed the multiplex PCR reads with MiXCR anew, one entry per CDR3 protein. The sample has about 330,000 distinct CDR3 sequences, under 20% seen once. The table lists this clonotype with many counts. This CDR3 is 15 amino acids long. V gave up 1 base and J gave up 6 bases, with 13 bases separating them. Per germline, CDR1 KGHSH and CDR2 LQKENI. The time point denotes: newly diagnosed GD, antithyroid drugs for less than 3 months. Extracted PBMC RNA gave rise to the TCR library. The data were also submitted as part of a second study, on T cells in Graves' hyperthyroidism and ophthalmopathy.

This receptor was obtained from a young woman with Graves disease. The V and J genes are TRBV18 and TRBJ2-1; either TRBD1 or TRBD2 may supply D (5 bases each). This sample comprised peripheral blood mononuclear cells (PBMCs), obtained at new diagnosis, from a patient treated with antithyroid drugs. The CDR3 loop is CASSPLGPVFNEQFF. In DNA, the CDR3 is TGTGCCAGCTCACCACTGGGACCTGTTTTCAATGAGCAGTTCTTC.